Shown below are 3 T cell receptor beta chains from a single sample sequenced in a study of blood T cell repertoires in COVID-19. Sequencing was performed with immunoSEQ multiplex PCR; in TCRdb, only in-frame clones are kept and a portion is missing. The sample contains fewer than 350,000 clones, around nine tenths of which appear only once. The sample consisted of PBMCs or T cells enriched from blood (not recorded which). All receptors derive from a woman between 40 and 50 years old who had recovered from COVID-19.

The rearrangement links TRBV2 to TRBJ1-1; the D gene is possibly TRBD1 (6 bases). V lost 5 bases, J lost 2 bases, and 9 bases lay in between. From germline, CDR1 is SNHLY and CDR2 FYNNEI. There are 13 residues in the CDR3. CDR3 sequence reads: CASSWGQNTEAFF. DNA of the CDR3: TGTGCCAGCAGTTGGGGGCAAAACACTGAAGCTTTCTTT.

The chain couples TRBV6-5 to TRBJ1-5; 8 bases are shared with TRBD1. Germline V CDR1 and CDR2: MNHEY, SVGAGI. Unmatched junction bases numbered 7, after V lost 6 bases and J lost 6 bases. The CDR3 totals 14 residues. CDR3 bases: TGTGCCAGCAGGCTCGACAGGGGTGGTCAGCCCCAGCATTTT. It is translated as CASRLDRGGQPQHF.

J is TRBJ2-6 and V is TRBV6-5; possible D gene TRBD2, 5 bases. The CDR3 has 15 amino acids. V was cut by 5 bases and J by 0 bases, with 8 bases left in between. Germline V gene data show CDR1 as MNHEY and CDR2 as SVGAGI. This CDR3 reads CASSLGLSGANVLTF. CDR3 bases: TGTGCCAGCAGTCTCGGACTCTCTGGGGCCAACGTCCTGACTTTC.